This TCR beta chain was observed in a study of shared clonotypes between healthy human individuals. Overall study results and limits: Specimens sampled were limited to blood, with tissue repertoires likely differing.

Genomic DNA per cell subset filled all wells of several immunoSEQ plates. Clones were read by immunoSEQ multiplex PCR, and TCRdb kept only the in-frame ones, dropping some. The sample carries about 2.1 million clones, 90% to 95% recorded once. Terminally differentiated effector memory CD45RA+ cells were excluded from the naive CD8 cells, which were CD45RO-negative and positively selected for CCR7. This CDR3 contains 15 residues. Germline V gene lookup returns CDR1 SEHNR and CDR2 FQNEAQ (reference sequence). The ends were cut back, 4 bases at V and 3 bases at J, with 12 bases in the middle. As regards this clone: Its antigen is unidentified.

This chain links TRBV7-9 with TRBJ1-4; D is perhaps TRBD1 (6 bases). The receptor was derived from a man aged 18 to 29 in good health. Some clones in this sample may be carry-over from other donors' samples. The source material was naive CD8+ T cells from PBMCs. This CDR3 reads CASSSNRAANEKLFF. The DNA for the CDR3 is TGTGCCAGCAGCTCCAACAGGGCTGCTAATGAAAAACTGTTTTTT. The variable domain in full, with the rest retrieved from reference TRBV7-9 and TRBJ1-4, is DTGVSQNPRHKITKRGQNVTFRCDPISEHNRLYWYRQTLGQGPEFLTYFQNEAQLEKSRLLSDRFSAERPKGSFSTLEIQRTEQGDSAMYLCASSSNRAANEKLFFGSGTQLSVL.